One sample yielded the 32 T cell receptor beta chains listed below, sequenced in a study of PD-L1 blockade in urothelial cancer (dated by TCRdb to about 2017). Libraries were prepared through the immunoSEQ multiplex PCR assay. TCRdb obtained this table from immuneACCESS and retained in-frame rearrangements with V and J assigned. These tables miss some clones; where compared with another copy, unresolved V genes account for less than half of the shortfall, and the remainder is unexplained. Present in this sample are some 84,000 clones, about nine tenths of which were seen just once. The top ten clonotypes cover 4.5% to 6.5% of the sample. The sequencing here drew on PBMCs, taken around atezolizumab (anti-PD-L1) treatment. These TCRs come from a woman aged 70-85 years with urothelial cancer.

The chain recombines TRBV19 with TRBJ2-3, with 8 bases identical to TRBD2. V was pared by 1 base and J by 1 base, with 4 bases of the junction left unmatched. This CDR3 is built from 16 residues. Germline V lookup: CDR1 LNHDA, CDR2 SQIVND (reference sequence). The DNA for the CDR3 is TGTGCCAGTAGTATAGCCCGGGGGGGGCGCACAGATACGCAGTATTTT. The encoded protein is CASSIARGGRTDTQYF.

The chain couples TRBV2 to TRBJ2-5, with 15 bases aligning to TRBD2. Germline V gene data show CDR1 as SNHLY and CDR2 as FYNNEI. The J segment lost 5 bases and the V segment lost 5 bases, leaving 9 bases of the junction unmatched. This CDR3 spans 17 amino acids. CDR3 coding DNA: TGTGCCAGCAGTATAGGACTAGCGGGGGGGATAGCGGAGACCCAGTACTTC. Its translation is CASSIGLAGGIAETQYF. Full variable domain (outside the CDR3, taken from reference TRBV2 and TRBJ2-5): EPEVTQTPSHQVTQMGQEVILRCVPISNHLYFYWYRQILGQKVEFLVSFYNNEISEKSEIFDDQFSVERPDGSNFTLKIRSTKLEDSAMYFCASSIGLAGGIAETQYFGPGTRLLVL.

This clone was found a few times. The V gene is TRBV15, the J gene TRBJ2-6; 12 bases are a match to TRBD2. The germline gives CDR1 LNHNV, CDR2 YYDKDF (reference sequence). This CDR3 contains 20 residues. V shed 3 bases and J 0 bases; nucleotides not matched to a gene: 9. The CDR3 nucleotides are TGTGCCACCAGCAGTACTAGCGGGAGGCCCCTCGCCTCTGGGGCCAACGTCCTGACTTTC. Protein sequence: CATSSTSGRPLASGANVLTF.

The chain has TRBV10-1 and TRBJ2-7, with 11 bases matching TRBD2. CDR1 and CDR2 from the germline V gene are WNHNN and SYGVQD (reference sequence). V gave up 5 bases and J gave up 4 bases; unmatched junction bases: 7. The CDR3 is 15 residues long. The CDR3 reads CASSPGTSGEYEQYF. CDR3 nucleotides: TGCGCCAGCAGTCCCGGGACTAGCGGAGAATACGAGCAGTACTTC.

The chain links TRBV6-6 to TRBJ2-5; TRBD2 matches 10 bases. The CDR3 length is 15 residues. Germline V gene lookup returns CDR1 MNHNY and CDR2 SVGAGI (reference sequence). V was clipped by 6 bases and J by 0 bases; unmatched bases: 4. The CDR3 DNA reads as TGTGCCAGCAGCCCCCTAGCGGGGGACCAAGAGACCCAGTACTTC. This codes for CASSPLAGDQETQYF.

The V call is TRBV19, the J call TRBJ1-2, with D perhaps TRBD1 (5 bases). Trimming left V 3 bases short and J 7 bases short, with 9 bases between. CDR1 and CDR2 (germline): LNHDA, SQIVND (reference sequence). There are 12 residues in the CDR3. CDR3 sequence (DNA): TGTGCCAGTAGTATCGCAGGGCTTGGCTACACCTTC. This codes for CASSIAGLGYTF. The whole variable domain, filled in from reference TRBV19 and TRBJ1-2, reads DGGITQSPKYLFRKEGQNVTLSCEQNLNHDAMYWYRQDPGQGLRLIYYSQIVNDFQKGDIAEGYSVSREKKESFPLTVTSAQKNPTAFYLCASSIAGLGYTFGSGTRLTVV.

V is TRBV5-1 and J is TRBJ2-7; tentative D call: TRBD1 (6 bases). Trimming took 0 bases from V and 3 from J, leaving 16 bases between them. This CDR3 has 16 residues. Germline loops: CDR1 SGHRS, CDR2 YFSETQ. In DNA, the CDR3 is TGCGCCAGCAGCTTGGGGCAGGGGTTAGGTCTCTACGAGCAGTACTTC. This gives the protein CASSLGQGLGLYEQYF.

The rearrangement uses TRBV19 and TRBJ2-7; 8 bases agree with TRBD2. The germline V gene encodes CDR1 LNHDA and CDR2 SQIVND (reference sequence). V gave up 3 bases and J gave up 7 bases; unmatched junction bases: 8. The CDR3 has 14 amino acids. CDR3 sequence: CASSIGTRGGEQYF. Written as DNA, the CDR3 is TGTGCCAGTAGTATCGGGACTAGAGGAGGAGAGCAGTACTTC. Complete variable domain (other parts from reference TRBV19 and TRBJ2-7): DGGITQSPKYLFRKEGQNVTLSCEQNLNHDAMYWYRQDPGQGLRLIYYSQIVNDFQKGDIAEGYSVSREKKESFPLTVTSAQKNPTAFYLCASSIGTRGGEQYFGPGTRLTVT.

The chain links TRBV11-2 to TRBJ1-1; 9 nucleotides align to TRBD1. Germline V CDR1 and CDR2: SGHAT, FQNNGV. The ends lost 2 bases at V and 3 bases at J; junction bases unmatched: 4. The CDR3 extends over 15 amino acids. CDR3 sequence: CASSLRQGVYTEAFF. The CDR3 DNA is TGTGCCAGCAGCTTACGACAGGGGGTCTACACTGAAGCTTTCTTT.

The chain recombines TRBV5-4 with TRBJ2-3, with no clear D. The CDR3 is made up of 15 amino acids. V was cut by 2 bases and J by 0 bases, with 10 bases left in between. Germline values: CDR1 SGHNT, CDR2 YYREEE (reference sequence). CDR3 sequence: CASSLLLTSTDTQYF. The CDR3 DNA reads TGTGCCAGCAGCTTATTACTTACTAGCACAGATACGCAGTATTTT.

Written as DNA, the CDR3 is TGTGCCAGCAGCCAAGAGCGGGGAAGGGGAAATCAGCCCCAGCATTTT. It yields the protein CASSQERGRGNQPQHF. The V gene is TRBV4-2, the J gene TRBJ1-5; D might be TRBD1 (5 bases). CDR1 and CDR2 from the germline V gene are LGHNA and YNFKEQ. The CDR3 runs to 16 residues. The V end was cut by 0 bases, the J end by 4 bases, with 13 bases between.

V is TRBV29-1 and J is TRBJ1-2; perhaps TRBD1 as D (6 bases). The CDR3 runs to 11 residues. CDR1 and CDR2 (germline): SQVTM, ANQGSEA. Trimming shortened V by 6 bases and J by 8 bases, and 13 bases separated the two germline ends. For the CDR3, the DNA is TGCAGCGTGACAGGTCTTCGGGGCTACACCTTC. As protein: CSVTGLRGYTF.

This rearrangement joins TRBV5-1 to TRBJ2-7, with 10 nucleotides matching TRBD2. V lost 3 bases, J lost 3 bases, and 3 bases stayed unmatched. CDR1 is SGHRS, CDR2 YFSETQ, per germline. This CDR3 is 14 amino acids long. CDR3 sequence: CASSWTSGNYEQYF. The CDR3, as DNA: TGCGCCAGCAGCTGGACTAGCGGTAACTACGAGCAGTACTTC.

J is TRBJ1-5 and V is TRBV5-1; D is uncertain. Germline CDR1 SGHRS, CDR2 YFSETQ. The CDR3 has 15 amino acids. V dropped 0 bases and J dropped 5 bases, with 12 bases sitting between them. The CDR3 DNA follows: TGCGCCAGCAGCTTGGTACCAGGATCGGATCAGCCCCAGCATTTT. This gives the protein CASSLVPGSDQPQHF.

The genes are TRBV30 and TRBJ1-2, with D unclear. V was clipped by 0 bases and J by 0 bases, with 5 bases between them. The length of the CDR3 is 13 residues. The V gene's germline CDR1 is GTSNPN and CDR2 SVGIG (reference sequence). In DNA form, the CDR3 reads TGTGCCTGGAGTGTAGTAGCTAACTATGGCTACACCTTC. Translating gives CAWSVVANYGYTF.

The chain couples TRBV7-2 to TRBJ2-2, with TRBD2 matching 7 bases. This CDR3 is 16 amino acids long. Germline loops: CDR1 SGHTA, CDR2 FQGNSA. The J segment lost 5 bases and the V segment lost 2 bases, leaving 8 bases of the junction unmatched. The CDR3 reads CASSLMTSRGTGELFF. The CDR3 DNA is TGTGCCAGCAGCTTAATGACTAGCAGAGGGACCGGGGAGCTGTTTTTT.

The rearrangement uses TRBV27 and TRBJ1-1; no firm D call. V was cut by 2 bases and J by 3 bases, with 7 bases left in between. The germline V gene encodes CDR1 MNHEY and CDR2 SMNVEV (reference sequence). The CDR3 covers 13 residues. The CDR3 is CASSLTRYTEAFF. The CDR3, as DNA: TGTGCCAGCAGTTTAACCAGGTACACTGAAGCTTTCTTT.

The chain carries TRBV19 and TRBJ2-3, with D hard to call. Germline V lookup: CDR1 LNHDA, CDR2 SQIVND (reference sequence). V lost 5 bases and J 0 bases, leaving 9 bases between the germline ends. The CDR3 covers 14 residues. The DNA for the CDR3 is TGTGCCAGTAGTCCTCAGACTAGCACAGATACGCAGTATTTT. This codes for CASSPQTSTDTQYF.

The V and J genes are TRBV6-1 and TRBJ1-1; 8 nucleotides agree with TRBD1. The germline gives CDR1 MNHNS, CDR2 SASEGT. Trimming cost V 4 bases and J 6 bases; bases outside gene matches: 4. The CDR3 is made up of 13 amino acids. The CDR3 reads CASSATGAPEAFF. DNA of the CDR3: TGTGCCAGCAGTGCGACAGGGGCCCCTGAAGCTTTCTTT.

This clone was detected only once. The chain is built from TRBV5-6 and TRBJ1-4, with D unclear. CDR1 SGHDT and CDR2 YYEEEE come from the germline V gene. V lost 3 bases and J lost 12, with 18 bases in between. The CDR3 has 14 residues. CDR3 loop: CASSYSISDSELFF. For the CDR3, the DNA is TGTGCCAGCAGCTACTCAATTAGCGACTCGGAACTGTTTTTT.

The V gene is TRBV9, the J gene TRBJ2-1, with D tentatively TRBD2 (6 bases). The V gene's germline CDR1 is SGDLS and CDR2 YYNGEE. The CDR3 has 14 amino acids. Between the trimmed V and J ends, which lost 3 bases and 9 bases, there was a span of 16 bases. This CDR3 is CASSAPPGSGEQFF. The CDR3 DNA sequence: TGTGCCAGCAGCGCCCCCCCAGGTAGCGGTGAGCAGTTCTTC.

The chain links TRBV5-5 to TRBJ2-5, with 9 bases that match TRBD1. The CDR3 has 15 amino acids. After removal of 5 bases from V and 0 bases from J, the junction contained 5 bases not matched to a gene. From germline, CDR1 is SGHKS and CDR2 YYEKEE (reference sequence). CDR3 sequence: CASRRTGVNQETQYF. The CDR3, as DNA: TGTGCCAGCAGAAGGACAGGGGTGAACCAAGAGACCCAGTACTTC.

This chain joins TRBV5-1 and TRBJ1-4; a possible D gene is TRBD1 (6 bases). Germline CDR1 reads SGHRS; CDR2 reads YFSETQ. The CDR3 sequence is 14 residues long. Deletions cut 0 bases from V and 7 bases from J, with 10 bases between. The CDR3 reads CASSLVGGIEKLFF. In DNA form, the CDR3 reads TGCGCCAGCAGCTTGGTTGGGGGCATTGAAAAACTGTTTTTT.

Here the CDR3 reads CSVPKLRGYTF. CDR3 sequence (DNA): TGCAGCGTTCCTAAGTTACGTGGCTACACCTTC. This chain uses TRBV29-1 with TRBJ1-2; D remains ambiguous. This CDR3 comprises 11 residues. The germline gives CDR1 SQVTM, CDR2 ANQGSEA. V was shortened by 5 bases and J by 7 bases, with 11 bases between the two germline ends. Full variable domain (missing parts from reference TRBV29-1 and TRBJ1-2): SAVISQKPSRDICQRGTSLTIQCQVDSQVTMMFWYRQQPGQSLTLIATANQGSEATYESGFVIDKFPISRPNLTFSTLTVSNMSPEDSSIYLCSVPKLRGYTFGSGTRLTVV.

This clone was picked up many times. CDR3 coding DNA: TGTGCCAGCAGCATGGTTACTAACTATGGCTACACCTTC. Its protein is CASSMVTNYGYTF. The rearrangement uses TRBV5-4 and TRBJ1-2; D not certain. The ends were cut back, 4 bases at V and 0 bases at J, with 7 bases in the middle. Germline CDR1 and CDR2: SGHNT and YYREEE (reference sequence). This CDR3 has 13 amino acids.

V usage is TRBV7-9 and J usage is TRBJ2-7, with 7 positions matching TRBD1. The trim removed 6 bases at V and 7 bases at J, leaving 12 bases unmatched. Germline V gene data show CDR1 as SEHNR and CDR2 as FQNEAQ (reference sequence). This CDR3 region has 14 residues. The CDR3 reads CASRAGTAVLEQYF. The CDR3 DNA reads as TGTGCCAGCAGAGCCGGGACAGCCGTGTTGGAGCAGTACTTC.

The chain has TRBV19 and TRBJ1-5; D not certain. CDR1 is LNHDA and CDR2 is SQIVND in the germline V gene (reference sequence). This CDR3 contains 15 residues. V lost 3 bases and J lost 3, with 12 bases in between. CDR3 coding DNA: TGTGCCAGTAGTATCTCTAGGTTTCCCAATCAGCCCCAGCATTTT. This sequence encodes CASSISRFPNQPQHF.

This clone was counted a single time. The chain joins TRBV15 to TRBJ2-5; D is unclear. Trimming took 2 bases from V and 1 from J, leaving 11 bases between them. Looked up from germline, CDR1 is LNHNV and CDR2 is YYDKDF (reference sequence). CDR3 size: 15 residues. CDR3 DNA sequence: TGTGCCACCAGCAGATTAAACTTATTCCAAGAGACCCAGTACTTC. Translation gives CATSRLNLFQETQYF.

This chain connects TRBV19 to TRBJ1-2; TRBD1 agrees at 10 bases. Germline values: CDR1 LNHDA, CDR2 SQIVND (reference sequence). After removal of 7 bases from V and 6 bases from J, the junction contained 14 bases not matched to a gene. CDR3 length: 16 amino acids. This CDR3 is CASTLEIRDRGDGYTF. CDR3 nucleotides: TGTGCCAGTACCCTAGAAATCAGGGACAGGGGAGATGGCTACACCTTC. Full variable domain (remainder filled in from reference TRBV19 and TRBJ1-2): DGGITQSPKYLFRKEGQNVTLSCEQNLNHDAMYWYRQDPGQGLRLIYYSQIVNDFQKGDIAEGYSVSREKKESFPLTVTSAQKNPTAFYLCASTLEIRDRGDGYTFGSGTRLTVV.

The CDR3 region is CASTSDRDTEAFF. DNA for the CDR3: TGTGCCAGCACCTCGGACAGGGACACTGAAGCTTTCTTT. This rearrangement joins TRBV6-1 to TRBJ1-1, with 8 bases aligning to TRBD1. CDR1 is MNHNS and CDR2 is SASEGT in the germline V gene. V gave up 7 bases and J gave up 3 bases; unmatched junction bases: 4. The CDR3 is 13 amino acids.

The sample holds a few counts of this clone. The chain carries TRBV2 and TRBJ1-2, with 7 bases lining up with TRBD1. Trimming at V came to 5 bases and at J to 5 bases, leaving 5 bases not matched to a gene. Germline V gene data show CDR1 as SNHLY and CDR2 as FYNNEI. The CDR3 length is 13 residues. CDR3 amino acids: CASSLGTAYGYTF. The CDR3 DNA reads TGTGCCAGCAGTCTAGGGACAGCGTATGGCTACACCTTC.

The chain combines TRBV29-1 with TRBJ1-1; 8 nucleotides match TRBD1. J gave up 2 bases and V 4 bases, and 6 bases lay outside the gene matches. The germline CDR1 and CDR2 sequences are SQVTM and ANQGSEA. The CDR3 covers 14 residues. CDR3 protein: CSVAQGASNTEAFF. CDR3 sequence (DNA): TGCAGCGTTGCCCAGGGGGCCTCTAACACTGAAGCTTTCTTT. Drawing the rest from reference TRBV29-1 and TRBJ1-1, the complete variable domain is SAVISQKPSRDICQRGTSLTIQCQVDSQVTMMFWYRQQPGQSLTLIATANQGSEATYESGFVIDKFPISRPNLTFSTLTVSNMSPEDSSIYLCSVAQGASNTEAFFGQGTRLTVV.